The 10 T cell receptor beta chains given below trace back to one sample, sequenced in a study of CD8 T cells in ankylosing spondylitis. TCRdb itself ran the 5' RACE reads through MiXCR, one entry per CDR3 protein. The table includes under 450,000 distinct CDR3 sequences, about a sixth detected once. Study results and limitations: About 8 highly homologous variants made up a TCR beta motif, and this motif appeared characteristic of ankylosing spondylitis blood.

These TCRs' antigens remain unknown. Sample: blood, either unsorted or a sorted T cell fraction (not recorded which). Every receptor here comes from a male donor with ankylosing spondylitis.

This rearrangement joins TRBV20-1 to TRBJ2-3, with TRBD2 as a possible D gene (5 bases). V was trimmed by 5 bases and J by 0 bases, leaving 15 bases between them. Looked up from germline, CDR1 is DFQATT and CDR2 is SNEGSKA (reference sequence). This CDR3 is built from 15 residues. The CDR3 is CSAPRRAASTDTQYF. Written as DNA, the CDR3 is TGCAGTGCTCCCCGGCGGGCAGCTAGCACAGATACGCAGTATTTT.

The CDR3 region is CSASAPPTYEQYF. The CDR3, as DNA: TGCAGTGCTAGTGCCCCTCCTACCTACGAGCAGTACTTC. The V and J genes are TRBV20-1 and TRBJ2-7; D not certain. The CDR3 extends over 13 amino acids. The V end was cut by 3 bases, the J end by 2 bases, with 11 bases between. From germline, CDR1 is DFQATT and CDR2 SNEGSKA (reference sequence).

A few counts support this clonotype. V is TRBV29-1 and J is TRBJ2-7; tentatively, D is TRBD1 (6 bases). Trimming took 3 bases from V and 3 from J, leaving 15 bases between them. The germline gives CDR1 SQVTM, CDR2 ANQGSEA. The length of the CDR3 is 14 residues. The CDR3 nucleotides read TGCAGCGTTGACATGGCAGGGGAAGTCTACGAGCAGTACTTC. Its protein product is CSVDMAGEVYEQYF.

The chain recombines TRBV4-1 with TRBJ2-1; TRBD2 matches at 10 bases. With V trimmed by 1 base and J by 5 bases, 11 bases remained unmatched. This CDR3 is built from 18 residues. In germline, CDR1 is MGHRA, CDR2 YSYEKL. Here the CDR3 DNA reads TGCGCCAGCAGCCAAGGAGAGGGAGCGGGAGGGCTCCACAATGAGCAGTTCTTC. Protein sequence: CASSQGEGAGGLHNEQFF.

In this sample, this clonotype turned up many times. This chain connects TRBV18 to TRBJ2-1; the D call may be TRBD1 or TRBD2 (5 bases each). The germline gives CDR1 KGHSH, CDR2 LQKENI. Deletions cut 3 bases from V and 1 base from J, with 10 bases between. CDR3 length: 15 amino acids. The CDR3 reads CASSPWDGSYNEQFF. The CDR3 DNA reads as TGTGCCAGCTCACCTTGGGACGGTTCCTACAATGAGCAGTTCTTC.

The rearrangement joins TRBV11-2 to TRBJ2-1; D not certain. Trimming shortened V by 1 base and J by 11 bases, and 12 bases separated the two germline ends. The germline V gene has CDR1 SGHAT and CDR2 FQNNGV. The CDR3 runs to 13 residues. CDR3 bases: TGTGCCAGCAGCTTAGTCCCCCAAGTTAAGCAGTTCTTC. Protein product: CASSLVPQVKQFF. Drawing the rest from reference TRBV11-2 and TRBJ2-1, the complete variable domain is EAGVAQSPRYKIIEKRQSVAFWCNPISGHATLYWYQQILGQGPKLLIQFQNNGVVDDSQLPKDRFSAERLKGVDSTLKIQPAKLEDSAVYLCASSLVPQVKQFFGPGTRLTVL.

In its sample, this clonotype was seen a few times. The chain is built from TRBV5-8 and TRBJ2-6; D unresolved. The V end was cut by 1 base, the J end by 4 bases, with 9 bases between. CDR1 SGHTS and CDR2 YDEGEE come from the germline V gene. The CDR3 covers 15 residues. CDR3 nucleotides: TGTGCCAGCAGCTTGTCCAAGCTCGGGGCCAACGTCCTGACTTTC. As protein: CASSLSKLGANVLTF.

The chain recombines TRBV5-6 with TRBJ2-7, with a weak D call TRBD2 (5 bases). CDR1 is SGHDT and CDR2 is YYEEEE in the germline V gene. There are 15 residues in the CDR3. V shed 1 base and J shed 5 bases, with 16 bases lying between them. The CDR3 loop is CASSLRRRIRDEQYF. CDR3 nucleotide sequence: TGTGCCAGCAGCTTGAGGAGGAGGATTAGAGACGAGCAGTACTTC.

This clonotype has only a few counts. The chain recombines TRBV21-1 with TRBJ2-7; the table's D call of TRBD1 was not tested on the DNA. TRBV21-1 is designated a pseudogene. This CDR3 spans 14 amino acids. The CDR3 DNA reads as TGTGCCAGCAGCAATGGAGGGGGGAAGGACGAGCAGTACTTC. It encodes CASSNGGGKDEQYF.

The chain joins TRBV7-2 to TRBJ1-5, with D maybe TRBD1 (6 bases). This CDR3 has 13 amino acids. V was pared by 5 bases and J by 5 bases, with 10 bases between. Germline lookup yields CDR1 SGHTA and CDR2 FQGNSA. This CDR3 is CASSRGAHQPQHF. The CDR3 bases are TGTGCCAGCAGCAGGGGGGCCCATCAGCCCCAGCATTTT.